This TCR beta chain came from a study of Ad26.COV2.S vaccination and SARS-CoV-2 variants. Across the study: Dosing was one shot or two shots 56 days apart.

Comment on this clone: Antigen: not known.

Germline CDR1 and CDR2: SGHTA and FQGNSA. Losses at the gene ends were 5 bases for V and 7 bases for J; bases not matched to a gene: 7. This CDR3 has 14 residues. Clones were sequenced by immunoSEQ multiplex PCR, and TCRdb holds only the in-frame ones, with some missing. This table has some 460,000 clones, roughly nine tenths appearing once. Broader study findings: Spike-specific TCR breadth ran higher among vaccine recipients than placebo recipients.

Noted treatment: roughly 18 received Ad26.COV2.S at low or high dose, single or two shots; about 5 received placebo; per-sample allocation not given. Following the first vaccine or placebo injection, samples were taken on day 63. In the vaccine, an Ad26 vector expressed the SARS-CoV-2 spike of the Wuhan strain. This specimen consisted of peripheral blood, obtained in a trial of Ad26.COV2.S vaccine versus placebo. The chain has TRBV7-2 and TRBJ1-4; 7 bases align to TRBD1. This TCR was recovered from a person aged 18-60 years who received the Ad26.COV2.S COVID-19 vaccine or a placebo. The CDR3 region has the DNA TGTGCCAGCAGCAGGGGGCAGGGTCGTGAAAAACTGTTTTTT. It encodes CASSRGQGREKLFF.